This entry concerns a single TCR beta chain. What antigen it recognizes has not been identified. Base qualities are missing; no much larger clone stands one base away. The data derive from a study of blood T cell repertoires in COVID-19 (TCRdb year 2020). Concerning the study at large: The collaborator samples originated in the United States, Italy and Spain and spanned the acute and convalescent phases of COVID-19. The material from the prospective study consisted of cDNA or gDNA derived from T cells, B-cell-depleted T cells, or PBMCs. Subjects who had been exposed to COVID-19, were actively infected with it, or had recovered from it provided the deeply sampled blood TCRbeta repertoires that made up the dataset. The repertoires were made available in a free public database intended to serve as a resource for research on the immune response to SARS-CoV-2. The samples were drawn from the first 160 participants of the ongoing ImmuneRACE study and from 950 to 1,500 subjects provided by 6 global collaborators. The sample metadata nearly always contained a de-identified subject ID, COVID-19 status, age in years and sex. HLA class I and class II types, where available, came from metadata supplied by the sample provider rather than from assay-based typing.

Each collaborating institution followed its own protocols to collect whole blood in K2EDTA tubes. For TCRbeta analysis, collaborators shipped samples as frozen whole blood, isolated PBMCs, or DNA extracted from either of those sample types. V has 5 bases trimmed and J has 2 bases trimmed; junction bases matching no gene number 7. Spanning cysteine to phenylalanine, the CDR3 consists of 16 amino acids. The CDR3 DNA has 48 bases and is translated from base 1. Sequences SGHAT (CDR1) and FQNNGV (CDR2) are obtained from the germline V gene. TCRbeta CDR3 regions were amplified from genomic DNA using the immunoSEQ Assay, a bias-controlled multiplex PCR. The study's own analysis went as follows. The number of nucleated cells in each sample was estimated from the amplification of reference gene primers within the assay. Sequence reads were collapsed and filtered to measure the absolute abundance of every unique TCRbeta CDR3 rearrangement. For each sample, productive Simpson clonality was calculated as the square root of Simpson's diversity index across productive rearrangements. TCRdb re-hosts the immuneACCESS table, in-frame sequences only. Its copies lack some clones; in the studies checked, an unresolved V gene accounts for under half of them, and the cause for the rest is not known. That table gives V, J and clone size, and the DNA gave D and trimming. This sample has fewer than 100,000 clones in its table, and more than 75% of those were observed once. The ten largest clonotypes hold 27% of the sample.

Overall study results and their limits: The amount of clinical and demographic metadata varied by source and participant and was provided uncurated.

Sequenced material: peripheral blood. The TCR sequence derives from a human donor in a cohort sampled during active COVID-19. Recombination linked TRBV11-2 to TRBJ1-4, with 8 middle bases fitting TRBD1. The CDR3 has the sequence CASSPTGGSTNEKLFF. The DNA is TGTGCCAGCAGCCCTACAGGGGGATCCACTAATGAAAAACTGTTTTTT. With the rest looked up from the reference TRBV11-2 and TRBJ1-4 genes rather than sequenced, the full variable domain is EAGVAQSPRYKIIEKRQSVAFWCNPISGHATLYWYQQILGQGPKLLIQFQNNGVVDDSQLPKDRFSAERLKGVDSTLKIQPAKLEDSAVYLCASSPTGGSTNEKLFFGSGTQLSVL.